A single sample is the source of the 21 T cell receptor beta chains below, sequenced in a study of T-cell reconstitution after alpha-beta-depleted transplantation in children. The authors prepared the TCRbeta library with unique molecular identifiers. One entry per CDR3 protein, called by TCRdb with MiXCR from the PCR reads. This table holds about 76,000 distinct CDR3 sequences, around an eighth found once. The sequencing here drew on PBMCs, mostly from graft donor cells, taken 180 days after TCRalphabeta/CD19-depleted stem cell transplant. All receptors come from a male patient under 10 years old who had a stem cell transplant for acute lymphoblastic leukemia, so the T cells may come from the graft donor.

This clonotype has ten or more counts. The V and J genes are TRBV5-5 and TRBJ2-7; no definite D call. Trimming shortened V by 2 bases and J by 2 bases, and 8 bases separated the two germline ends. The germline CDR1 and CDR2 sequences are SGHKS and YYEKEE (reference sequence). CDR3 size: 13 residues. CDR3 region: CASSLPGPYEQYF. The CDR3 coding sequence is TGTGCCAGCAGCTTACCAGGACCCTACGAGCAGTACTTC.

This clonotype was recorded at least ten times. This chain connects TRBV5-6 to TRBJ2-5; 7 positions agree with TRBD2. The CDR3 sequence is 15 residues long. Trimming removed 5 bases from V and 5 bases from J; junction bases left unmatched: 12. The germline CDR1 and CDR2 sequences are SGHDT and YYEEEE. The CDR3 spells CASSWEGMFGETQYF. Here the CDR3 DNA reads TGTGCCAGCAGTTGGGAGGGGATGTTCGGGGAGACCCAGTACTTC.

The rearrangement uses TRBV27 and TRBJ2-7, with D unclear. With 4 bases removed from V and 0 bases from J, the gap between germline ends came to 13 bases. CDR3 size: 15 residues. CDR1 is MNHEY, CDR2 SMNVEV, per germline (reference sequence). The CDR3 loop reads CASSSPRHNSYEQYF. The CDR3 DNA sequence: TGTGCCAGCAGTTCGCCGCGACACAACTCCTACGAGCAGTACTTC.

The sample holds a few counts of this clonotype. The chain links TRBV10-2 to TRBJ2-2, with 9 bases identical to TRBD1. Unmatched junction bases numbered 2, after V lost 4 bases and J lost 2 bases. The CDR3 totals 15 residues. CDR1 and CDR2 from the germline V gene are WSHSY and SAAADI. The CDR3 protein is CASSGTGGNTGELFF. The CDR3 nucleotides are TGCGCCAGCAGTGGAACAGGGGGCAACACCGGGGAGCTGTTTTTT.

A few counts support this clonotype. The chain links TRBV20-1 to TRBJ2-2, with D hard to call. Germline CDR1 and CDR2: DFQATT and SNEGSKA (reference sequence). The CDR3 loop spans 15 amino acids. The V and J ends lost 0 bases and 5 bases respectively, with 13 bases between them. CDR3 bases: TGCAGTGCTAGAGATGATAGCCCGTGGACCGGGGAGCTGTTTTTT. This translates into CSARDDSPWTGELFF.

The chain carries TRBV5-1 and TRBJ1-5, with a possible D match to TRBD1 (6 bases). Germline-derived CDR1 and CDR2 are SGHRS and YFSETQ. V shed 0 bases and J shed 7 bases, with 14 bases lying between them. There are 15 residues in the CDR3. The CDR3 region is CASSLDQGTGQPQHF. DNA of the CDR3: TGCGCCAGCAGCTTGGACCAGGGAACAGGGCAGCCCCAGCATTTT.

The chain is built from TRBV20-1 and TRBJ1-1, with a possible D match to TRBD1 (6 bases). This CDR3 has 13 residues. Germline loops: CDR1 DFQATT, CDR2 SNEGSKA (reference sequence). Deletions cut 2 bases from V and 1 base from J, with 8 bases between. CDR3 amino acids: CSARWGQNTEAFF. As DNA, the CDR3 is TGCAGTGCTAGATGGGGGCAGAACACTGAAGCTTTCTTT.

This clonotype was seen more than once but under ten times. The CDR3 protein is CASSRTSGTYGEQFF. The CDR3 DNA reads as TGTGCCAGCAGCCGGACTAGCGGGACCTACGGGGAGCAGTTCTTC. The V gene is TRBV14, the J gene TRBJ2-1; 12 nucleotides align to TRBD2. Germline V gene sequence: CDR1 SGHDN, CDR2 FVKESK. The CDR3 loop spans 15 amino acids. Losses at the gene ends were 4 bases for V and 10 bases for J; bases not matched to a gene: 8.

V usage is TRBV18 and J usage is TRBJ2-3, with 8 bases matching TRBD2. Per germline, CDR1 KGHSH and CDR2 LQKENI. The CDR3 length is 15 residues. V lost 6 bases and J lost 8; bases outside the gene matches: 13. The CDR3, as DNA: TGTGCCAGCTCCCCCGGGAGGGCGCCACAAGGTACGCAGTATTTT. Its protein product is CASSPGRAPQGTQYF.

In its sample, this clonotype was seen a few times. The V call is TRBV5-1, the J call TRBJ2-1; D ambiguous. This CDR3 is built from 11 residues. Trimming took off 2 bases at V and 9 bases at J, with 6 bases between the two ends. The V gene's germline CDR1 is SGHRS and CDR2 YFSETQ. The CDR3 region has the DNA TGCGCCAGCAGCTTTAGTGCTGAGCAGTTCTTC. It encodes CASSFSAEQFF.

The chain links TRBV11-2 to TRBJ2-3; 7 nucleotides agree with TRBD2. CDR3 length equals 16 residues. J was trimmed by 3 bases and V by 5 bases; bases with no gene match: 11. Germline CDR1 is SGHAT and CDR2 is FQNNGV. CDR3 amino acids: CASSPEWGGRTDTQYF. CDR3 bases: TGTGCCAGCAGCCCAGAGTGGGGGGGGAGGACAGATACGCAGTATTTT.

This clonotype was seen at least ten times. The chain couples TRBV7-2 to TRBJ1-2; unclear D gene. The CDR3 has 14 residues. Trimming removed 4 bases from V and 8 bases from J, with 17 bases in between. The V gene's germline CDR1 is SGHTA and CDR2 FQGNSA. The CDR3 bases are TGTGCCAGCAGCTCTGCCTGGTCCCGGGCGGGCTACACCTTC. Encoded protein: CASSSAWSRAGYTF. Full variable domain (rest looked up from reference TRBV7-2 and TRBJ1-2): GAGVSQSPSNKVTEKGKDVELRCDPISGHTALYWYRQSLGQGLEFLIYFQGNSAPDKSGLPSDRFSAERTGGSVSTLTIQRTQQEDSAVYLCASSSAWSRAGYTFGSGTRLTVV.

The rearrangement links TRBV9 to TRBJ2-3, with TRBD1 matching 8 bases. CDR1 and CDR2 (germline): SGDLS, YYNGEE. This CDR3 comprises 15 residues. V shed 3 bases, J shed 2 bases, and the junction held 5 bases outside the gene matches. CDR3 loop: CASSATGVITDTQYF. For the CDR3, the DNA is TGTGCCAGCAGCGCGACAGGGGTAATCACAGATACGCAGTATTTT.

This clonotype was counted a few times. V usage is TRBV9 and J usage is TRBJ2-5, with 12 bases aligning to TRBD1. The CDR3 spans 14 residues. V dropped 5 bases and J dropped 5; count of bases not matched to a gene: 4. Germline lookup yields CDR1 SGDLS and CDR2 YYNGEE. The CDR3 is CASSRDRGPETQYF. CDR3 in DNA: TGTGCCAGCAGTCGGGACAGGGGGCCGGAGACCCAGTACTTC.

The rearrangement links TRBV7-9 to TRBJ2-1, with D hard to call. The CDR3 extends over 14 amino acids. Trimming removed 7 bases from V and 0 bases from J, with 10 bases in between. CDR1 SEHNR and CDR2 FQNEAQ come from the germline V gene (reference sequence). The CDR3: CASTPRSSYNEQFF. CDR3 sequence (DNA): TGTGCCAGCACCCCGAGGAGCTCCTACAATGAGCAGTTCTTC.

The chain uses TRBV7-6 and TRBJ2-1; a possible D gene is TRBD2 (5 bases). Trimming cost V 5 bases and J 0 bases, with 14 bases left between them. This CDR3 is 16 amino acids long. Germline CDR1 and CDR2: SGHVS and FNYEAQ. CDR3 nucleotides: TGTGCCAGCAGCCTAAAGCGGCCTAGCTCCTACAATGAGCAGTTCTTC. It yields the protein CASSLKRPSSYNEQFF.

In this sample, this clonotype turned up a few times. The chain links TRBV20-1 to TRBJ2-3, with TRBD2 matching over 9 bases. The CDR3 consists of 17 residues. V shed 6 bases and J 1 base; nucleotides not matched to a gene: 14. Germline V lookup: CDR1 DFQATT, CDR2 SNEGSKA (reference sequence). CDR3 residues: CSALGGGGALGTDTQYF. The CDR3 region has the DNA TGCAGTGCCCTCGGGGGCGGGGGGGCCTTGGGCACAGATACGCAGTATTTT.

The chain links TRBV6-1 to TRBJ2-1; 7 bases are a match to TRBD2. The CDR3 is made up of 18 amino acids. Germline assignment: CDR1 MNHNS and CDR2 SASEGT. Germline trimming cut 6 bases from V and 5 bases from J; bases unmatched to any gene: 19. The CDR3 region is CASSPSSGWGPLNNEQFF. As DNA, the CDR3 is TGTGCCAGCAGCCCCTCTAGCGGATGGGGCCCCCTAAACAATGAGCAGTTCTTC.

This rearrangement joins TRBV7-9 to TRBJ2-5; D call uncertain. Germline V gives CDR1 SEHNR, CDR2 FQNEAQ (reference sequence). Trimming stripped 1 base from V and 4 bases from J, with 10 bases between. This CDR3 has 14 residues. In nucleotides, the CDR3 is TGTGCCAGCAGCTTAGGGGGAAAGCGAGAGACCCAGTACTTC. Translation: CASSLGGKRETQYF.

This clonotype was seen repeatedly, ten times or more. The chain links TRBV20-1 to TRBJ2-1; 7 nucleotides align to TRBD2. Germline CDR1 DFQATT, CDR2 SNEGSKA (reference sequence). V lost 2 bases and J lost 4; bases outside the gene matches: 11. The CDR3 loop spans 16 amino acids. The CDR3 spells CSARLYDGRLYNEQFF. The CDR3 DNA sequence: TGCAGTGCTAGACTCTATGACGGGAGGTTATACAATGAGCAGTTCTTC.

The chain employs TRBV12-3 or TRBV12-4 and TRBJ2-7, with 7 bases matching TRBD2. CDR3 length: 16 amino acids. The V segment lost 1 base and the J segment 6 bases; nucleotides outside the gene matches: 12. CDR3 DNA sequence: TGTGCCAGCAGTTTAGTCCGGGTGGGAGGGCTGGTCGAGCAGTACTTC. It encodes CASSLVRVGGLVEQYF.